Presented here are 29 T cell receptor beta chains from one specimen sequenced in a study of blood T cell repertoires in COVID-19 (dated by TCRdb to about 2020). The protocol used for the library was the immunoSEQ multiplex PCR assay. TCRdb retrieved this table from immuneACCESS and kept in-frame rearrangements only. Not all clones are present; in checked studies, unresolved V genes account for under half, and no reason is known for the remainder. The sample table records 200,000 to 250,000 clones; around 85% of these occur just once. Together, the top ten hold around 6.8% of the sample. The material sequenced was peripheral blood. These receptors were collected from a woman aged 60 to 75 with active or convalescent COVID-19.

The rearrangement uses TRBV6-5 and TRBJ2-3; D might be TRBD2 (6 bases). This CDR3 is 15 amino acids long. V gave up 5 bases and J gave up 2 bases, with 14 bases separating them. Germline V gene sequence: CDR1 MNHEY, CDR2 SVGAGI. The CDR3, as DNA: TGTGCCAGCAGTCGTGGGGACTTTCTCACAGATACGCAGTATTTT. The encoded protein is CASSRGDFLTDTQYF.

The V call is TRBV11-3, the J call TRBJ2-3; a possible D gene is TRBD2 (5 bases). CDR3 length equals 13 residues. Germline-derived CDR1 and CDR2 are SGHNT and YENEEA. The ends were cut back, 2 bases at V and 6 bases at J, with 9 bases in the middle. CDR3 region: CASSLRSGDTQYF. In DNA, the CDR3 is TGTGCCAGCAGCTTACGGTCGGGGGATACGCAGTATTTT.

This sequence joins TRBV5-4 and TRBJ1-2, with a tentative D call TRBD1 (6 bases). Germline values: CDR1 SGHNT, CDR2 YYREEE (reference sequence). This CDR3 has 18 residues. With 4 bases removed from V and 1 base from J, the gap between germline ends came to 23 bases. The CDR3 loop reads CASSTIPQGPRGNYGYTF. The CDR3 DNA reads as TGTGCCAGCAGCACCATACCGCAGGGGCCTAGGGGTAACTATGGCTACACCTTC.

The V and J genes are TRBV7-9 and TRBJ2-1, with 7 bases aligning to TRBD2. The V segment lost 5 bases and the J segment 4 bases; nucleotides outside the gene matches: 8. CDR1 is SEHNR and CDR2 is FQNEAQ in the germline V gene (reference sequence). There are 15 residues in the CDR3. The CDR3 sequence is CASSRAGTTYNEQFF. The CDR3 nucleotides read TGTGCCAGCAGCCGAGCCGGGACTACTTACAATGAGCAGTTCTTC.

This clone was recorded only once. This rearrangement joins TRBV5-5 to TRBJ1-1; 9 bases fit TRBD1. The CDR3 consists of 14 residues. CDR1 and CDR2 (germline): SGHKS, YYEKEE (reference sequence). V lost 4 bases and J lost 5; bases outside the gene matches: 6. The CDR3 sequence: CASSPGQGWTEAFF. In DNA form, the CDR3 reads TGTGCCAGCAGCCCCGGACAGGGGTGGACTGAAGCTTTCTTT. Supplemented by reference TRBV5-5 and TRBJ1-1, the full variable domain reads DAGVTQSPTHLIKTRGQQVTLRCSPISGHKSVSWYQQVLGQGPQFIFQYYEKEERGRGNFPDRFSARQFPNYSSELNVNALLLGDSALYLCASSPGQGWTEAFFGQGTRLTVV.

The chain carries TRBV6-4 and TRBJ1-1; D is unresolved. V dropped 2 bases and J dropped 1 base, with 23 bases sitting between them. This CDR3 is built from 19 residues. Germline CDR1 reads MRHNA; CDR2 reads SNTAGT. CDR3 amino acids: CASSDTYNPGVRGNTEAFF. The DNA for the CDR3 is TGTGCCAGCAGTGACACTTACAATCCCGGTGTCCGGGGGAACACTGAAGCTTTCTTT.

The chain employs TRBV14 and TRBJ1-2; D not resolved. The V gene lost 2 bases and the J gene lost 4 bases, with 5 bases spanning the gap. Germline assignment: CDR1 SGHDN and CDR2 FVKESK. The CDR3 spans 12 residues. CDR3 protein: CASSQMSYGYTF. CDR3 DNA: TGTGCCAGCAGCCAAATGAGCTATGGCTACACCTTC.

The chain has TRBV19 and TRBJ1-4, with 9 bases aligning to TRBD1. CDR1 and CDR2 (germline): LNHDA, SQIVND (reference sequence). V shed 6 bases and J 2 bases; nucleotides not matched to a gene: 10. The CDR3 is 17 residues long. CDR3 residues: CASRRDRVSSTNEKLFF. The CDR3 DNA reads TGTGCCAGTAGGAGGGACAGGGTATCTTCCACTAATGAAAAACTGTTTTTT.

The V gene is TRBV19, the J gene TRBJ1-2; D is unresolved. CDR3 length: 12 residues. V was shortened by 4 bases and J by 2 bases, with 5 bases between the two germline ends. Per germline, CDR1 LNHDA and CDR2 SQIVND (reference sequence). The CDR3 sequence is CASSRQNYGYTF. CDR3 bases: TGTGCCAGTAGTAGGCAGAACTATGGCTACACCTTC.

The chain carries TRBV25-1 and TRBJ2-2; the D gene is possibly TRBD1 (6 bases). This CDR3 is built from 15 residues. V lost 3 bases and J 4 bases, leaving 12 bases between the germline ends. Looked up from germline, CDR1 is MGHDK and CDR2 is SYGVNS. CDR3 nucleotide sequence: TGTGCCAGCAGTGACCCTCGGGACATCACCGGGGAGCTGTTTTTT. Translating it yields CASSDPRDITGELFF.

This sequence joins TRBV5-6 and TRBJ2-5, with no clear D. The CDR3 has 11 amino acids. In germline, CDR1 is SGHDT, CDR2 YYEEEE. V was clipped by 3 bases and J by 5 bases, with 5 bases between them. The CDR3 DNA follows: TGTGCCAGCAGCTACCGGGAGACCCAGTACTTC. This encodes CASSYRETQYF. Drawing the rest from reference TRBV5-6 and TRBJ2-5, the complete variable domain is DAGVTQSPTHLIKTRGQQVTLRCSPKSGHDTVSWYQQALGQGPQFIFQYYEEEERQRGNFPDRFSGHQFPNYSSELNVNALLLGDSALYLCASSYRETQYFGPGTRLLVL.

This clone appeared a few times. V is TRBV6-5 and J is TRBJ1-2; 8 bases map to TRBD1. CDR3 length: 14 residues. The trim removed 5 bases at V and 2 bases at J, leaving 4 bases unmatched. Germline V gene data show CDR1 as MNHEY and CDR2 as SVGAGI. The CDR3 DNA reads TGTGCCAGCAGTCAGAGGACAGGGAACTATGGCTACACCTTC. It translates to CASSQRTGNYGYTF.

The rearrangement links TRBV13 to TRBJ2-2, with a possible D match to TRBD1 (5 bases). This CDR3 contains 15 residues. The germline gives CDR1 PRHDT, CDR2 FYEKMQ (reference sequence). Trimming shortened V by 4 bases and J by 1 base, and 10 bases separated the two germline ends. For the CDR3, the DNA is TGTGCCAGCAGCTCCCGACAGAGGAACACCGGGGAGCTGTTTTTT. Encoded protein: CASSSRQRNTGELFF.

The chain recombines TRBV5-1 with TRBJ2-5; TRBD2 aligns across 8 bases. The germline V gene has CDR1 SGHRS and CDR2 YFSETQ. The trim removed 0 bases at V and 4 bases at J, leaving 5 bases unmatched. The CDR3 is made up of 15 amino acids. The CDR3 loop reads CASSLAGGQGETQYF. CDR3 bases: TGCGCCAGCAGCTTGGCGGGGGGGCAGGGAGAGACCCAGTACTTC.

V is TRBV3-1 (or the pseudogene TRBV3-2) and J is TRBJ2-7, with a tentative D call TRBD1 (5 bases). CDR1 is LGHDT and CDR2 is YNNKEL in the germline V gene (reference sequence). Deletions cut 0 bases from V and 3 bases from J, with 12 bases between. The CDR3 extends over 15 amino acids. CDR3 loop: CASSQEPGPIYEQYF. The CDR3, as DNA: TGTGCCAGCAGCCAAGAACCAGGGCCGATCTACGAGCAGTACTTC.

This rearrangement joins TRBV19 to TRBJ1-1; D possibly corresponds to TRBD1 (5 bases). The CDR3 contains 13 residues. Between the trimmed V and J ends, which lost 7 bases and 11 bases, there was a span of 20 bases. Germline loops: CDR1 LNHDA, CDR2 SQIVND (reference sequence). CDR3 residues: CASTPFRGLDAFF. The CDR3 region has the DNA TGTGCCAGTACCCCGTTTCGGGGGTTGGATGCTTTCTTT.

The V and J genes are TRBV7-3 and TRBJ1-1; 9 bases map to TRBD1. Trimming cost V 5 bases and J 5 bases; bases outside gene matches: 6. Germline assignment: CDR1 SGHTA and CDR2 FQGTGA. The CDR3 covers 14 residues. The CDR3 sequence is CASSPGQGSTEAFF. DNA of the CDR3: TGTGCCAGCAGCCCTGGACAGGGGAGTACTGAAGCTTTCTTT.

The chain uses TRBV6-5 and TRBJ1-4, with D hard to call. Trimming shortened V by 6 bases and J by 0 bases, and 8 bases separated the two germline ends. The CDR3 is 14 amino acids. CDR1 is MNHEY, CDR2 SVGAGI, per germline. The CDR3 coding sequence is TGTGCCAGCAGCGACTCTGCAACTAATGAAAAACTGTTTTTT. It yields the protein CASSDSATNEKLFF.

The chain joins TRBV6-6 to TRBJ2-7, with 10 nucleotides matching TRBD2. The germline CDR1 and CDR2 sequences are MNHNY and SVGAGI (reference sequence). The CDR3 consists of 13 residues. The J segment lost 3 bases and the V segment lost 10 bases, leaving 6 bases of the junction unmatched. The CDR3 sequence: CATALAGDYEQYF. The CDR3 bases are TGTGCCACCGCGCTAGCGGGAGACTACGAGCAGTACTTC.

J is TRBJ2-2 and V is TRBV9; D gene uncertain. The ends were cut back, 4 bases at V and 8 bases at J, with 15 bases in the middle. Germline V gene sequence: CDR1 SGDLS, CDR2 YYNGEE. The CDR3 has 14 residues. The CDR3 DNA reads as TGTGCCAGCAGCCCTCCCCGGTTCGCGGGGGAGCTGTTTTTT. Its protein product is CASSPPRFAGELFF.

J is TRBJ2-7 and V is TRBV9; 7 positions agree with TRBD2. This CDR3 contains 16 residues. Germline values: CDR1 SGDLS, CDR2 YYNGEE. Trimming at V came to 5 bases and at J to 5 bases, leaving 16 bases not matched to a gene. Here the CDR3 reads CASSQSPGGTIDEQYF. The CDR3 nucleotides are TGTGCCAGCAGTCAAAGTCCGGGAGGAACGATAGACGAGCAGTACTTC. Full variable domain (missing parts from reference TRBV9 and TRBJ2-7): DSGVTQTPKHLITATGQRVTLRCSPRSGDLSVYWYQQSLDQGLQFLIQYYNGEERAKGNILERFSAQQFPDLHSELNLSSLELGDSALYFCASSQSPGGTIDEQYFGPGTRLTVT.

The chain uses TRBV7-8 and TRBJ2-7, with D perhaps TRBD1 (5 bases). Trimming removed 0 bases at V and 4 bases at J, with 13 bases between. Per germline, CDR1 SGHVS and CDR2 FQNEAQ. The CDR3 totals 15 residues. CDR3 residues: CASSLAATATYEQYF. The CDR3 DNA reads TGTGCCAGCAGCTTAGCCGCGACAGCGACATACGAGCAGTACTTC.

J is TRBJ2-3 and V is TRBV9, with TRBD2 as a possible D gene (6 bases). CDR1 is SGDLS, CDR2 YYNGEE, per germline. The germline V and J ends were trimmed by 0 bases and 4 bases, with 21 bases remaining between them. The CDR3 is 18 residues long. In DNA form, the CDR3 reads TGTGCCAGCAGCGTAGAATTGCGAGGGCGGGGTGTGGCAGATACGCAGTATTTT. It specifies CASSVELRGRGVADTQYF.

This sequence joins TRBV5-1 and TRBJ1-2; 10 bases match TRBD1. The CDR3 is 19 residues long. V lost 0 bases, J lost 4 bases, and 15 bases stayed unmatched. Per germline, CDR1 SGHRS and CDR2 YFSETQ. CDR3 DNA: TGCGCCAGCAGCTTGGAACGAGACAGGGGGCTTGGAGTAAGCTATGGCTACACCTTC. It translates to CASSLERDRGLGVSYGYTF.

The rearrangement links TRBV24-1 to TRBJ2-3; TRBD1 aligns across 9 bases. The CDR3 is made up of 19 amino acids. Germline trimming cut 5 bases from V and 1 base from J; bases unmatched to any gene: 15. The germline CDR1 and CDR2 sequences are KGHDR and SFDVKD. DNA of the CDR3: TGTGCCACCAGTGTGACCCGGGGGACAGGGAACGAAGGCACAGATACGCAGTATTTT. As protein: CATSVTRGTGNEGTDTQYF.

The CDR3 DNA follows: TGTGCCTGGGGGGATGGCAGGGGGCGTACTTTAGGTCAGCCCCAGCATTTT. This sequence encodes CAWGDGRGRTLGQPQHF. This rearrangement joins TRBV30 to TRBJ1-5; 8 bases align to TRBD1. Germline V lookup: CDR1 GTSNPN, CDR2 SVGIG (reference sequence). The CDR3 loop spans 17 amino acids. With V trimmed by 5 bases and J by 6 bases, 18 bases remained unmatched.

The chain couples TRBV6-1 to TRBJ2-7; D is perhaps TRBD1 (5 bases). Between the trimmed V and J ends, which lost 3 bases and 2 bases, there was a span of 8 bases. Germline values: CDR1 MNHNS, CDR2 SASEGT. This CDR3 is built from 13 residues. CDR3 region: CASSDRAPYEQYV. Written as DNA, the CDR3 is TGTGCCAGCAGTGACAGGGCTCCCTACGAGCAGTACGTC.

The chain joins TRBV3-1 (or the pseudogene TRBV3-2) to TRBJ2-3; the D is unclear. Germline assignment: CDR1 LGHDT and CDR2 YNNKEL (reference sequence). The CDR3 runs 14 residues. Trimming shortened V by 0 bases and J by 7 bases, and 11 bases separated the two germline ends. The CDR3 loop is CASSQEGQPHTQYF. DNA of the CDR3: TGTGCCAGCAGCCAAGAGGGCCAGCCCCATACGCAGTATTTT.

This clone was seen once. The V gene is TRBV27, the J gene TRBJ2-3; 7 nucleotides match TRBD1. J gave up 9 bases and V 5 bases, and 11 bases lay outside the gene matches. This CDR3 has 14 residues. The germline CDR1 and CDR2 sequences are MNHEY and SMNVEV (reference sequence). CDR3: CASSPAGDSVTQYF. The CDR3 DNA reads TGTGCCAGCAGTCCAGCAGGGGACAGTGTCACGCAGTATTTT.